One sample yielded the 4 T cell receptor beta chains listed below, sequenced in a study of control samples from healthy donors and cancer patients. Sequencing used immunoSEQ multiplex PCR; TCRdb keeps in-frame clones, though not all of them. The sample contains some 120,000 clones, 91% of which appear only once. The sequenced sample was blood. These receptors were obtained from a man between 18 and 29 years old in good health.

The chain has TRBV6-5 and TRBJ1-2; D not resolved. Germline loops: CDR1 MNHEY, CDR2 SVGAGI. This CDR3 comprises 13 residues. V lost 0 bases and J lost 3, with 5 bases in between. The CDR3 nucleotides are TGTGCCAGCAGTTACTCTCAGGACTATGGCTACACCTTC. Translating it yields CASSYSQDYGYTF.

The CDR3 is CASRSRMGTGELFF. DNA of the CDR3: TGTGCCAGTAGATCCCGGATGGGCACCGGGGAGCTGTTTTTT. The chain uses TRBV19 and TRBJ2-2; D is ambiguous. The V and J ends lost 6 bases and 4 bases respectively, with 12 bases between them. The length of the CDR3 is 14 residues. Germline CDR1 reads LNHDA; CDR2 reads SQIVND (reference sequence).

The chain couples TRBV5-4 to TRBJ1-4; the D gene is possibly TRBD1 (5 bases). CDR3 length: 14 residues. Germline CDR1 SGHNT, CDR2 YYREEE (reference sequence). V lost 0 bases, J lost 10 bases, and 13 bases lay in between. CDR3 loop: CASSLGLGVGKLFF. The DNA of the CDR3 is TGTGCCAGCAGCTTGGGGTTGGGGGTAGGAAAACTGTTTTTT.

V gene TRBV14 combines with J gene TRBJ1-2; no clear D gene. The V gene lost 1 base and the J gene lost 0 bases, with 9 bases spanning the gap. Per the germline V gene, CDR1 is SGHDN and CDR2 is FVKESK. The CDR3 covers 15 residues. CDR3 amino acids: CASSQGLISNYGYTF. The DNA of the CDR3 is TGTGCCAGCAGCCAAGGGCTTATTTCTAACTATGGCTACACCTTC.